Following are 3 T cell receptor beta chains from one sample sequenced in a study of blood T cell repertoires in COVID-19 (dated by TCRdb to the early 2020s). Libraries were constructed by the immunoSEQ multiplex PCR assay. TCRdb's version of the immuneACCESS table is confined to in-frame rearrangements and falls short of the full clone set. An unresolved V gene accounts for under half of the shortfall where checked; the remainder is of unknown origin. Recorded for this sample are around 240,000 clones; more than 70% of them occurred a single time. Over 2% of the sample belongs to the ten largest clones. The sample comprised PBMCs or T cells enriched from blood (not recorded which). Every receptor here comes from a woman aged 45-65 years who had recovered from COVID-19.

The chain is built from TRBV13 and TRBJ1-2; 8 nucleotides line up with TRBD1. The CDR3 has 14 residues. Germline V gene sequence: CDR1 PRHDT, CDR2 FYEKMQ (reference sequence). Unmatched junction bases numbered 11, after V lost 10 bases and J lost 4 bases. The DNA of the CDR3 is TGTGCCACCCGTCGAACAGGGGGGGGCTATGGCTACACCTTC. Amino acids: CATRRTGGGYGYTF.

The CDR3 loop reads CASIRTGGNNEQFF. The CDR3 nucleotides read TGTGCCAGCATCCGGACAGGGGGTAACAATGAGCAGTTCTTC. The V call is TRBV27, the J call TRBJ2-1, with 10 bases fitting TRBD1. The ends lost 7 bases at V and 5 bases at J; junction bases unmatched: 5. This CDR3 has 14 amino acids. The germline V gene encodes CDR1 MNHEY and CDR2 SMNVEV (reference sequence).

This clone showed up just a few times. This chain links TRBV30 with TRBJ1-5, with D perhaps TRBD1 (6 bases). Germline V gene data show CDR1 as GTSNPN and CDR2 as SVGIG (reference sequence). The V gene lost 2 bases and the J gene lost 6 bases, with 11 bases spanning the gap. CDR3 length equals 13 residues. CDR3: CAWSTGLGQPQHF. CDR3 bases: TGTGCCTGGAGTACAGGGTTGGGTCAGCCCCAGCATTTT. Full variable domain (remainder filled in from reference TRBV30 and TRBJ1-5): SQTIHQWPATLVQPVGSPLSLECTVEGTSNPNLYWYRQAAGRGLQLLFYSVGIGQISSEVPQNLSASRPQDRQFILSSKKLLLSDSGFYLCAWSTGLGQPQHFGDGTRLSIL.